Sequencing of this TCR beta chain was carried out in a study of blood T cell repertoires in COVID-19. The CDR3 consists of 13 residues. V dropped 1 base and J dropped 7 bases, with 10 bases sitting between them. The germline V gene has CDR1 LGHNA and CDR2 YNFKEQ. Only in-frame clones appear in the TCRdb table, and some are missing; sequencing was by immunoSEQ multiplex PCR. The sample lists 250,000 to 350,000 clones; 88% were seen once. Input material: PBMCs or T cells enriched from blood (not recorded which). This chain uses TRBV4-2 with TRBJ1-2, with a tentative D call TRBD1 (6 bases). The sequence was obtained from a woman between 50 and 59 years old who had recovered from COVID-19. The CDR3 spells CASSQVGTSGYTF. The CDR3 DNA reads TGTGCCAGCAGCCAAGTCGGGACATCTGGCTACACCTTC.